The 17 T cell receptor beta chains below all came from one sample that was sequenced in a study of OX40 agonist ivuxolimab in advanced cancers. This table comes from immunoSEQ multiplex PCR, and its TCRdb copy is limited to in-frame clones, with some not included. This sample has 72,000 or so clones, with 88% found just once. Sequencing was performed on CD4+ or CD8+ T cells sorted from blood, taken in a trial of the OX40 agonist ivuxolimab. These receptors all stem from an adult with an advanced solid tumor such as melanoma, head and neck, liver or kidney cancer.

The chain couples TRBV28 to TRBJ2-2, with D tentatively TRBD2 (5 bases). The germline CDR1 and CDR2 sequences are MDHEN and SYDVKM. The CDR3 totals 15 residues. V gave up 6 bases and J gave up 0 bases, with 11 bases separating them. The CDR3 sequence: CASRREGTNTGELFF. In nucleotides, the CDR3 is TGTGCCAGCAGACGGGAAGGGACGAACACCGGGGAGCTGTTTTTT.

The rearrangement links TRBV7-9 to TRBJ2-2, with D possibly TRBD1 on 5 matching bases. This CDR3 is built from 13 residues. Trimming shortened V by 5 bases and J by 6 bases, and 10 bases separated the two germline ends. The germline gives CDR1 SEHNR, CDR2 FQNEAQ (reference sequence). CDR3 residues: CASSRSGSGELFF. Here the CDR3 DNA reads TGTGCCAGCAGCAGATCAGGGTCCGGGGAGCTGTTTTTT. The full variable domain, its missing parts supplied by reference TRBV7-9 and TRBJ2-2, is DTGVSQNPRHKITKRGQNVTFRCDPISEHNRLYWYRQTLGQGPEFLTYFQNEAQLEKSRLLSDRFSAERPKGSFSTLEIQRTEQGDSAMYLCASSRSGSGELFFGEGSRLTVL.

V gene TRBV5-8 combines with J gene TRBJ1-5, with TRBD1 identical over 7 bases. The J segment lost 3 bases and the V segment lost 1 base, leaving 10 bases of the junction unmatched. The CDR3 totals 17 residues. Germline V gene lookup returns CDR1 SGHTS and CDR2 YDEGEE. The CDR3 nucleotides are TGTGCCAGCAGCTTGTTGACCGGGACAGCGATCAATCAGCCCCAGCATTTT. This gives the protein CASSLLTGTAINQPQHF.

This chain connects TRBV5-1 to TRBJ1-2; D ambiguous. Trimming shortened V by 4 bases and J by 8 bases, and 18 bases separated the two germline ends. Germline assignment: CDR1 SGHRS and CDR2 YFSETQ. The CDR3 sequence is 14 residues long. The CDR3 loop reads CASSPPSLVQGYTF. The CDR3 DNA sequence: TGCGCCAGCAGCCCCCCGAGCCTGGTCCAAGGCTACACCTTC.

This chain connects TRBV11-3 to TRBJ2-7, with 11 bases that match TRBD2. Germline V gene sequence: CDR1 SGHNT, CDR2 YENEEA. CDR3 size: 18 residues. The V gene end was trimmed by 1 base and the J gene end by 6 bases; junction bases not matched to a gene: 14. CDR3 bases: TGTGCCAGCAGCTTAGCCGGGGCTAGCGGGAGGATTTACCCCGAGCAGTACTTC. Translated, it gives CASSLAGASGRIYPEQYF.

This clone was counted many times. Different DNA sequences within this sample yield the same CDR3. V is TRBV2 and J is TRBJ1-1; D uncertain. CDR3 size: 14 residues. Trimming took off 5 bases at V and 0 bases at J, with 10 bases between the two ends. From germline, CDR1 is SNHLY and CDR2 FYNNEI. This CDR3 reads CASSRSTLNTEAFF. The CDR3 DNA is TGTGCCAGCAGTCGATCTACCCTGAACACTGAAGCTTTCTTT.

CDR3 residues: CASSLVLTSGRNGELFF. CDR3 in DNA: TGTGCCAGCAGCTTAGTCTTAACTAGCGGGAGGAACGGGGAGCTGTTTTTT. The chain couples TRBV7-9 to TRBJ2-2; 12 nucleotides line up with TRBD2. This CDR3 comprises 17 residues. Trimming removed 1 base from V and 7 bases from J; junction bases left unmatched: 7. The germline V gene encodes CDR1 SEHNR and CDR2 FQNEAQ (reference sequence).

The chain carries TRBV28 and TRBJ1-6, with TRBD1 identical over 9 bases. The CDR3 extends over 15 amino acids. V lost 6 bases, J lost 8 bases, and 8 bases stayed unmatched. CDR1 and CDR2 from the germline V gene are MDHEN and SYDVKM. The CDR3 loop is CASRTGGAGDSPLHF. Here the CDR3 DNA reads TGTGCCAGCAGGACAGGGGGGGCGGGGGATTCACCCCTCCACTTT.

The chain is built from TRBV4-1 and TRBJ1-4, with 9 bases that match TRBD1. The CDR3 has 19 amino acids. CDR1 is MGHRA, CDR2 YSYEKL, per germline. V was pared by 1 base and J by 3 bases, with 12 bases of the junction left unmatched. Here the CDR3 DNA reads TGCGCCAGCAGCCAAGGAACGACAGGGGGAGTGAAGGCTAATGAAAAACTGTTTTTT. This gives the protein CASSQGTTGGVKANEKLFF.

The chain joins TRBV7-9 to TRBJ2-1; D is undetermined. The V end lost 1 base, the J end lost 6 bases, and 10 bases lay between the germline ends. The V gene's germline CDR1 is SEHNR and CDR2 FQNEAQ (reference sequence). The CDR3 loop spans 14 amino acids. The CDR3 region is CASSLGLASNEQFF. The CDR3 nucleotides read TGTGCCAGCAGCTTAGGTCTGGCCTCCAATGAGCAGTTCTTC.

This chain links TRBV7-9 with TRBJ2-3; 9 bases agree with TRBD2. This CDR3 contains 16 residues. CDR1 is SEHNR, CDR2 FQNEAQ, per germline (reference sequence). The V and J ends lost 5 bases and 4 bases, in that order; junction bases with no gene match: 10. The CDR3 sequence is CASSRGNSGSPDTQYF. The CDR3 bases are TGTGCCAGCAGCCGTGGTAATAGCGGGAGCCCAGATACGCAGTATTTT.

This sequence joins TRBV11-2 and TRBJ1-1; D remains unclear. The length of the CDR3 is 13 residues. Deletions cut 5 bases from V and 0 bases from J, with 7 bases between. Germline CDR1 is SGHAT and CDR2 is FQNNGV. CDR3 in DNA: TGTGCCAGCAGCACCCCACTGAACACTGAAGCTTTCTTT. This gives the protein CASSTPLNTEAFF.

In regard to this clone: Relative to the germline gene, one junction end is altered; a read error may explain this. V usage is TRBV28 and J usage is TRBJ2-2, with 9 bases aligning to TRBD1. Germline V lookup: CDR1 MDHEN, CDR2 SYDVKM. CDR3 length equals 17 residues. The chain's CDR3 is CASRPWTGAGNTGGLFF. CDR3 coding DNA: TGTGCCAGCAGACCTTGGACAGGGGCGGGCAACACCGGGGGGCTGTTTTTT.

V and J are TRBV11-2 and TRBJ2-5, with unresolved D. Trimming removed 7 bases from V and 2 bases from J, with 5 bases in between. The germline CDR1 and CDR2 sequences are SGHAT and FQNNGV. This CDR3 is 11 amino acids long. CDR3 coding DNA: TGTGCCAGCACCCCTCAAGAGACCCAGTACTTC. Encoded protein: CASTPQETQYF.

The V and J genes are TRBV7-9 and TRBJ1-4; TRBD1 aligns across 9 bases. Unmatched junction bases numbered 8, after V lost 1 base and J lost 5 bases. This CDR3 comprises 17 residues. Germline CDR1 reads SEHNR; CDR2 reads FQNEAQ (reference sequence). CDR3 in amino acids: CASSLGLGTGLNEKLFF. The DNA for the CDR3 is TGTGCCAGCAGCTTAGGCCTCGGGACAGGGCTGAATGAAAAACTGTTTTTT.

The chain combines TRBV19 with TRBJ1-4; the match to TRBD1 covers 7 bases. The J segment lost 4 bases and the V segment lost 5 bases, leaving 7 bases of the junction unmatched. The CDR3 is made up of 15 amino acids. Germline assignment: CDR1 LNHDA and CDR2 SQIVND (reference sequence). DNA for the CDR3: TGTGCCAGTAGTCCTCTCGACAGGGTTAATGAAAAACTGTTTTTT. Amino acid sequence: CASSPLDRVNEKLFF.

The V call is TRBV7-9, the J call TRBJ2-1, with 14 bases matching TRBD2. V lost 4 bases, J lost 6 bases, and 2 bases stayed unmatched. The CDR3 sequence is 15 residues long. The germline V gene encodes CDR1 SEHNR and CDR2 FQNEAQ (reference sequence). The CDR3 sequence is CASSSTSGRVNEQFF. As DNA, the CDR3 is TGTGCCAGCAGCTCGACTAGCGGGAGGGTCAATGAGCAGTTCTTC. The variable domain in full, completed from reference TRBV7-9 and TRBJ2-1, reads DTGVSQNPRHKITKRGQNVTFRCDPISEHNRLYWYRQTLGQGPEFLTYFQNEAQLEKSRLLSDRFSAERPKGSFSTLEIQRTEQGDSAMYLCASSSTSGRVNEQFFGPGTRLTVL.